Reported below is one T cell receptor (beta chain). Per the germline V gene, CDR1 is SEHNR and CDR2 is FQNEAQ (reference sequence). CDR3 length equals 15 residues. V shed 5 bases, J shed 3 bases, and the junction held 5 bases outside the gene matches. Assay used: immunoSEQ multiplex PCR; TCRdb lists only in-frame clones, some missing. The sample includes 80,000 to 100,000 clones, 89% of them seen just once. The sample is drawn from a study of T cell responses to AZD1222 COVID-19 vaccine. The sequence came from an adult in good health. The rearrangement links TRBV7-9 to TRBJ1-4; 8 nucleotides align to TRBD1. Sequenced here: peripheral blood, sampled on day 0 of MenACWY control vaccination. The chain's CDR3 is CASSRGQGANEKLFF. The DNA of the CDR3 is TGTGCCAGCAGCCGAGGACAGGGCGCTAATGAAAAACTGTTTTTT.